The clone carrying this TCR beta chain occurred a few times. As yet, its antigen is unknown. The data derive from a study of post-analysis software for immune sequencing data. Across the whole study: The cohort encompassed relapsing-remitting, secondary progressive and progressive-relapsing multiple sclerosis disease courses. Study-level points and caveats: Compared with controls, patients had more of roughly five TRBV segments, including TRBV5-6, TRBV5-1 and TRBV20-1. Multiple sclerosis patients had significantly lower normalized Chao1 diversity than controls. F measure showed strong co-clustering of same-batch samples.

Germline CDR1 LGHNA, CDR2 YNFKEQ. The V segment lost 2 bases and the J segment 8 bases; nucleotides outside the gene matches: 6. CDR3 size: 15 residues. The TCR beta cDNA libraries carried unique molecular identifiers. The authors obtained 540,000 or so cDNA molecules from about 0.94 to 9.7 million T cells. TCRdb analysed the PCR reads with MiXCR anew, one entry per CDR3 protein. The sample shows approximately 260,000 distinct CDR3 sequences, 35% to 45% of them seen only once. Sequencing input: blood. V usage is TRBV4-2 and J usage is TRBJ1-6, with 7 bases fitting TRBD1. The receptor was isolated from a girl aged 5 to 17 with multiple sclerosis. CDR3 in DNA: TGTGCCAGCAGCCAACCTGACAGGGTTGATTCACCCCTCCACTTT. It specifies CASSQPDRVDSPLHF.